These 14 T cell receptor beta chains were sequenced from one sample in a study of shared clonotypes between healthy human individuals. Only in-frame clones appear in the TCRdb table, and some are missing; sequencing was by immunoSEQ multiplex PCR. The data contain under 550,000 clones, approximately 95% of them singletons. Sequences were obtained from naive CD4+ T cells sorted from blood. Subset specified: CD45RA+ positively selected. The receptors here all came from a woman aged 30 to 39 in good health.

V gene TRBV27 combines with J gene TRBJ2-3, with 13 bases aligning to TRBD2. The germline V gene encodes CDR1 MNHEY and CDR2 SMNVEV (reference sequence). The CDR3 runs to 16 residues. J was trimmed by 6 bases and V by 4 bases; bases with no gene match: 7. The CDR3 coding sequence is TGTGCCAGCAGTTACTGGACTAGCGGGAGACCTGATACGCAGTATTTT. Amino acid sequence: CASSYWTSGRPDTQYF.

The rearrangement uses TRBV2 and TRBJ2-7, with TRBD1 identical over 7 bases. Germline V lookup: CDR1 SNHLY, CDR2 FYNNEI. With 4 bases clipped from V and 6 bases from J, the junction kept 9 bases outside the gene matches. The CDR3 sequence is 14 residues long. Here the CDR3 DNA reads TGTGCCAGCAGTGGGGGACAGCCCATTCGCGAGCAGTACTTC. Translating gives CASSGGQPIREQYF.

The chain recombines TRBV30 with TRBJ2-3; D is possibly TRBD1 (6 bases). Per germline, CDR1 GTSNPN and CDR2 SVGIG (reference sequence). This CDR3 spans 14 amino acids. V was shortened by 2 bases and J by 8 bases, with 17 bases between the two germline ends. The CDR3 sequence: CAWSLNRVFSTQYF. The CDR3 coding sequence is TGTGCCTGGAGTCTGAACAGGGTATTTAGTACGCAGTATTTT.

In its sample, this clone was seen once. CDR3 residues: CASRQSGTFYGYTF. CDR3 DNA: TGTGCCAGCAGACAATCCGGGACGTTTTATGGCTACACCTTC. The V call is TRBV27, the J call TRBJ1-2; D might be TRBD1 (5 bases). Germline CDR1 and CDR2: MNHEY and SMNVEV (reference sequence). The V end was cut by 6 bases, the J end by 5 bases, with 16 bases between. CDR3 length equals 14 residues.

CDR3 loop: CASSGTSGSNEQFF. The CDR3 DNA sequence: TGTGCCAGCAGTGGGACTAGCGGGAGCAATGAGCAGTTCTTC. The chain couples TRBV7-2 to TRBJ2-1, with 14 bases lining up with TRBD2. The V gene's germline CDR1 is SGHTA and CDR2 FQGNSA. The length of the CDR3 is 14 residues. V lost 6 bases, J lost 6 bases, and 1 base stayed unmatched.

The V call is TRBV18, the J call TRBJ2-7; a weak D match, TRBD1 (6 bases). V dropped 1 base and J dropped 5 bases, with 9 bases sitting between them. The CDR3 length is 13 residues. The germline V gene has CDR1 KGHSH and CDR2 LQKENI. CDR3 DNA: TGTGCCAGCTCACCACTGAACAGGGACGAGCAGTACTTC. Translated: CASSPLNRDEQYF. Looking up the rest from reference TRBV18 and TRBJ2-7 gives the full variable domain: NAGVMQNPRHLVRRRGQEARLRCSPMKGHSHVYWYRQLPEEGLKFMVYLQKENIIDESGMPKERFSAEFPKEGPSILRIQQVVRGDSAAYFCASSPLNRDEQYFGPGTRLTVT.

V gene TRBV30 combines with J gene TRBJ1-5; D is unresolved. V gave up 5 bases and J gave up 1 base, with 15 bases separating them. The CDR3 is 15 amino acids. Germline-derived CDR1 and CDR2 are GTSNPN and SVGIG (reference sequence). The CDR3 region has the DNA TGTGCCTGGGAACACGGGATCGGCAGCAATCAGCCCCAGCATTTT. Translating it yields CAWEHGIGSNQPQHF.

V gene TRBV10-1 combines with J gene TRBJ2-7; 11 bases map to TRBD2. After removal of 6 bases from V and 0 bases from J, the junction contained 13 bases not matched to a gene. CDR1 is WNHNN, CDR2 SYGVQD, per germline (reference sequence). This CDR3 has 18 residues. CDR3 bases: TGCGCCAGCAGCCAGCCTAGGGGAACTAGCGGGAGCTCCTACGAGCAGTACTTC. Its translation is CASSQPRGTSGSSYEQYF.

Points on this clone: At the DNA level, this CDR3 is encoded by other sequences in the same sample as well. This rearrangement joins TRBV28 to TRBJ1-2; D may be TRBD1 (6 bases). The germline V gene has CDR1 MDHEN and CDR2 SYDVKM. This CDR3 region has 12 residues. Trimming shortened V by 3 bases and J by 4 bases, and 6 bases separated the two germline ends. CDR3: CASSFRGYGYTF. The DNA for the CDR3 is TGTGCCAGCAGTTTCAGGGGCTATGGCTACACCTTC.

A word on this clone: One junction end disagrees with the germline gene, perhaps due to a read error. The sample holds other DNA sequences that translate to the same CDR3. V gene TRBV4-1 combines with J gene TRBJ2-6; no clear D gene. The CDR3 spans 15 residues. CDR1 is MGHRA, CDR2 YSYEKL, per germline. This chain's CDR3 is CASSQDRSGANVLTF. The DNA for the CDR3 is TGCGCCAGCAGTCAAGACCGGTCTGGGGCCAACGTCCTGACTTTC.

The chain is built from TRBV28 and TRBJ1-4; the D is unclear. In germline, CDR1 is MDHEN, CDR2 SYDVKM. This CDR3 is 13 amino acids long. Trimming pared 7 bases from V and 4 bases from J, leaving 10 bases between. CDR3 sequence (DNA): TGTGCCAGCAAGGAGAAACTTAATGAAAAACTGTTTTTT. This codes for CASKEKLNEKLFF.

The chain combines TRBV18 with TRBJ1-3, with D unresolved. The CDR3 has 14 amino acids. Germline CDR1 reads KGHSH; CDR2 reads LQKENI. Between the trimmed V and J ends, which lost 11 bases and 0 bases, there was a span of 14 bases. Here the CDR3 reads CASNAVRSGNTIYF. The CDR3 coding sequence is TGTGCCTCGAACGCGGTCCGCTCTGGAAACACCATATATTTT.

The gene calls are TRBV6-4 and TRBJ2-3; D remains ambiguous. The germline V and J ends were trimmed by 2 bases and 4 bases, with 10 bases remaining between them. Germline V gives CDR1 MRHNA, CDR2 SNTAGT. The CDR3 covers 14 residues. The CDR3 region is CASSDDVRPDTQYF. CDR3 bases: TGTGCCAGCAGTGACGACGTCCGTCCAGATACGCAGTATTTT.

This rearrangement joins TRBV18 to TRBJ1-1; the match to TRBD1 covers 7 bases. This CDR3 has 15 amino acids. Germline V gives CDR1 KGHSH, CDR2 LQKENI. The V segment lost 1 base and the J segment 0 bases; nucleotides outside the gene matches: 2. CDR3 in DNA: TGTGCCAGCTCACCACAGGGACAGATGAACACTGAAGCTTTCTTT. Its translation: CASSPQGQMNTEAFF.